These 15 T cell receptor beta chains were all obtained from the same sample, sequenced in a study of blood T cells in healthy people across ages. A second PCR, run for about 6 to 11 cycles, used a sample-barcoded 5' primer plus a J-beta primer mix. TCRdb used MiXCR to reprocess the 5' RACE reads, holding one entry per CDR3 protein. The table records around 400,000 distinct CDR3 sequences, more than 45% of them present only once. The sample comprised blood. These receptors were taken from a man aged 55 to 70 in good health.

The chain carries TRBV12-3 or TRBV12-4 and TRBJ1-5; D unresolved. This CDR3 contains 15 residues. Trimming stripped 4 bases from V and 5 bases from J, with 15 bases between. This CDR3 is CASSSVVRPDQPQHF. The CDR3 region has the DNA TGTGCCAGCAGTTCAGTGGTACGGCCCGATCAGCCCCAGCATTTT.

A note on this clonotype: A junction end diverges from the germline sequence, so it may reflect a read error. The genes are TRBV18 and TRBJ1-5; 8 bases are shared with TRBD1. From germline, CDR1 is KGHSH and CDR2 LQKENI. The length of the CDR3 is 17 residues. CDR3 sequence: CASSPRQGTGGNRPQHF. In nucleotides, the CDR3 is TGTGCCAGCTCACCACGACAGGGGACGGGCGGCAATCGGCCCCAGCATTTT.

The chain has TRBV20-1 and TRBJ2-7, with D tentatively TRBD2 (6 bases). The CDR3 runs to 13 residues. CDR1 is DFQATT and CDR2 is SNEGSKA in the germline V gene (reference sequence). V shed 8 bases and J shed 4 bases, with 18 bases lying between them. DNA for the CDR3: TGCAGTACAACCTCGGAGGGAACTTACGAGCAGTACTTC. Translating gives CSTTSEGTYEQYF.

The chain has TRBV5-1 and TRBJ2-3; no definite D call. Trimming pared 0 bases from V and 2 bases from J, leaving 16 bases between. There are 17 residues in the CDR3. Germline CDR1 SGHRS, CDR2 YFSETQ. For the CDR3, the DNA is TGCGCCAGCAGCTTGGGAGAAACGTCGGGTCCCACAGATACGCAGTATTTT. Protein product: CASSLGETSGPTDTQYF.

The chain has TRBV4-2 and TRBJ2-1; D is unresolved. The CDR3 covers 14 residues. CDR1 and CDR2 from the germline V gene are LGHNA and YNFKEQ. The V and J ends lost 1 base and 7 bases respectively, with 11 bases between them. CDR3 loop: CASSQVSSMNEQFF. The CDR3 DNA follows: TGTGCCAGCAGCCAAGTTTCCAGTATGAATGAGCAGTTCTTC.

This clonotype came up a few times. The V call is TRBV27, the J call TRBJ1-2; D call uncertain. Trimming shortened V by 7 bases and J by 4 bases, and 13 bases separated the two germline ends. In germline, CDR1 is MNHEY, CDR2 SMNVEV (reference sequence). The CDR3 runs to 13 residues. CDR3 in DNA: TGTGCCAGCACCGCGGGTTTCGGCTATGGCTACACCTTC. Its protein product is CASTAGFGYGYTF.

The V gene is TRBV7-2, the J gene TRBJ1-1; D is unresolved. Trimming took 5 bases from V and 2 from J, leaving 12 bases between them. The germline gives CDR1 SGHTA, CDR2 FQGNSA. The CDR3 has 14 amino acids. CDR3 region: CASSGREINTEAFF. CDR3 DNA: TGTGCCAGCAGCGGTCGGGAGATAAACACTGAAGCTTTCTTT.

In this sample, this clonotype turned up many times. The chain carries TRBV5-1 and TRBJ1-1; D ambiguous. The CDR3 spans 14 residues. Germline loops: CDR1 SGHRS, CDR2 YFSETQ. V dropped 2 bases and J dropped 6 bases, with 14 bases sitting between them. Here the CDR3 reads CASSLRDSAAEAFF. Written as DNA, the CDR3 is TGCGCCAGCAGCTTAAGAGACTCGGCCGCTGAAGCTTTCTTT.

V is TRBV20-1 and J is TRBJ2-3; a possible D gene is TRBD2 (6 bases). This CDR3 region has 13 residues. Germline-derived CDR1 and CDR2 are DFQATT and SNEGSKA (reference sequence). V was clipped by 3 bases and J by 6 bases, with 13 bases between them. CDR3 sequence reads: CSASGGRRDTQYF. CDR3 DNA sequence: TGCAGTGCTAGCGGGGGAAGAAGGGATACGCAGTATTTT.

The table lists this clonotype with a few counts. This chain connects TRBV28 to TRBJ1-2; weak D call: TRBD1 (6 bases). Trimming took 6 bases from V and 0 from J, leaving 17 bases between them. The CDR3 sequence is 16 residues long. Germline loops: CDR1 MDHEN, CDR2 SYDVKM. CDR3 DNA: TGTGCCAGCAGCCCAGGGGCCTCTAGCGCTAACTATGGCTACACCTTC. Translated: CASSPGASSANYGYTF.

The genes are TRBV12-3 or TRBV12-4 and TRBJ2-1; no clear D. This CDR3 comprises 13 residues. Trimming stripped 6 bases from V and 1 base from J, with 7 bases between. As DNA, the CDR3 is TGTGCCAGCAGCCGGATATCCTACAATGAGCAGTTCTTC. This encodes CASSRISYNEQFF.

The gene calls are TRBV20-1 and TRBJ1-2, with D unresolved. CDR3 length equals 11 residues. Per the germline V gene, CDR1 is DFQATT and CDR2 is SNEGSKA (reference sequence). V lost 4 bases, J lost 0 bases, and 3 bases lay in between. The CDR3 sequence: CSATSNYGYTF. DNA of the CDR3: TGCAGTGCTACTTCTAACTATGGCTACACCTTC.

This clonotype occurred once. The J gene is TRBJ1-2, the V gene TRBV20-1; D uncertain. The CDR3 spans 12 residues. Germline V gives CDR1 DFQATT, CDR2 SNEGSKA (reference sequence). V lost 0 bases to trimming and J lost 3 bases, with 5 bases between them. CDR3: CSARDTDYGYTF. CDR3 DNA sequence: TGCAGTGCTAGAGATACGGACTATGGCTACACCTTC.

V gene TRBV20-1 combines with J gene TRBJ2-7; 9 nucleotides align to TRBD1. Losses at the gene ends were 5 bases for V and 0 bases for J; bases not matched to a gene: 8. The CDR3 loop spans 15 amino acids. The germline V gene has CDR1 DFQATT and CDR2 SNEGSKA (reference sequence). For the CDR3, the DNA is TGCAGTGCTGAAGAGGGACAGGGAACCTCCTACGAGCAGTACTTC. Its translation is CSAEEGQGTSYEQYF.

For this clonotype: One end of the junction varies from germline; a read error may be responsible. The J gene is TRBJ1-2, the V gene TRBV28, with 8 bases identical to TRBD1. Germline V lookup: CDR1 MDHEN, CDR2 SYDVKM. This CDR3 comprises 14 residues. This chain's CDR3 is CASCPGGRVYDYTF. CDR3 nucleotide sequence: TGTGCCAGCTGTCCAGGGGGCAGGGTCTATGACTACACCTTC.